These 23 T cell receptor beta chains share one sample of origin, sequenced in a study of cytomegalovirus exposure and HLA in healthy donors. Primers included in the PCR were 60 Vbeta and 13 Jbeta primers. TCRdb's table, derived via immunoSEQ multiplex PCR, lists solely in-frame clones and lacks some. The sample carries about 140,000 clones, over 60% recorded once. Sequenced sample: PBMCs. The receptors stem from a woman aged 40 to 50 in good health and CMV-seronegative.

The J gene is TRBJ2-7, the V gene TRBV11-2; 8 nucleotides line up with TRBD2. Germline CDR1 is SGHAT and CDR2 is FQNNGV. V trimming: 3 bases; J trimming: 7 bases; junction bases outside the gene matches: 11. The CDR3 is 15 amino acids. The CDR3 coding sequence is TGTGCCAGCAGCTTTAGTAGCGGGGAAATGGGGGAGCAGTACTTC. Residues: CASSFSSGEMGEQYF. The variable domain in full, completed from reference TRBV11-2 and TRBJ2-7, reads EAGVAQSPRYKIIEKRQSVAFWCNPISGHATLYWYQQILGQGPKLLIQFQNNGVVDDSQLPKDRFSAERLKGVDSTLKIQPAKLEDSAVYLCASSFSSGEMGEQYFGPGTRLTVT.

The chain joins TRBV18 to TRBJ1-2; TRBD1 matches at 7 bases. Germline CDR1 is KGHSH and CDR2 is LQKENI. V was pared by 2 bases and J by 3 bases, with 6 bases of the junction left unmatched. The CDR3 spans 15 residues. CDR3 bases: TGTGCCAGCTCACCAGGTGGCCAGGGGGACTATGGCTACACCTTC. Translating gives CASSPGGQGDYGYTF. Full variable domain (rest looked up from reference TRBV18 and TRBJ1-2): NAGVMQNPRHLVRRRGQEARLRCSPMKGHSHVYWYRQLPEEGLKFMVYLQKENIIDESGMPKERFSAEFPKEGPSILRIQQVVRGDSAAYFCASSPGGQGDYGYTFGSGTRLTVV.

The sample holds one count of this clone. The CDR3 sequence: CASSRWDRGGGGYTF. The DNA of the CDR3 is TGTGCCAGCAGCCGATGGGACAGGGGAGGGGGTGGCTACACCTTC. The V and J genes are TRBV7-8 and TRBJ1-2; 10 bases agree with TRBD1. The V segment lost 5 bases and the J segment 7 bases; nucleotides outside the gene matches: 10. The CDR3 has 15 amino acids. Germline CDR1 SGHVS, CDR2 FQNEAQ. The full variable domain, its missing parts supplied by reference TRBV7-8 and TRBJ1-2, is GAGVSQSPRYKVAKRGQDVALRCDPISGHVSLFWYQQALGQGPEFLTYFQNEAQLDKSGLPSDRFFAERPEGSVSTLKIQRTQQEDSAVYLCASSRWDRGGGGYTFGSGTRLTVV.

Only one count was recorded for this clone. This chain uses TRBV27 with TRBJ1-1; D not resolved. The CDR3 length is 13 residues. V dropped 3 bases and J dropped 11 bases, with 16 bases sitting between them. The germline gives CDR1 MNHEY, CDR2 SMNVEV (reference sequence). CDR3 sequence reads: CASSFHASGRAFF. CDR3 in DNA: TGTGCCAGCAGTTTCCACGCCAGCGGTAGGGCTTTCTTT.

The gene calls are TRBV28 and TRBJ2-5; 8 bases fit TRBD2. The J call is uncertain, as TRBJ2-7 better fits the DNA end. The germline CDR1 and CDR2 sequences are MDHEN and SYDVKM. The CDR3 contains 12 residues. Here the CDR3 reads CASSYGTSEQYF. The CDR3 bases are TGTGCCAGCAGTTACGGGACTAGCGAGCAGTACTTC.

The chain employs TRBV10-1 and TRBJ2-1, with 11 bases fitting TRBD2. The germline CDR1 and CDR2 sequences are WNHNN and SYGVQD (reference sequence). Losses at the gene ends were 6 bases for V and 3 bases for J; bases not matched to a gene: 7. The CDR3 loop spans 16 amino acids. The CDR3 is CASSSGLAGRYNEQFF. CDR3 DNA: TGCGCCAGCAGCTCCGGACTAGCGGGCCGCTACAATGAGCAGTTCTTC.

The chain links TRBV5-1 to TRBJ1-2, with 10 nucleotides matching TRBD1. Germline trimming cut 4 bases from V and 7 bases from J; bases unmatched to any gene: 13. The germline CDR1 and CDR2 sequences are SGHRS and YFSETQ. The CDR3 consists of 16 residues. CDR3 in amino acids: CASSRGETGGTLGYTF. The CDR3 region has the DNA TGCGCCAGCAGCCGGGGGGAGACAGGGGGCACTCTTGGCTACACCTTC.

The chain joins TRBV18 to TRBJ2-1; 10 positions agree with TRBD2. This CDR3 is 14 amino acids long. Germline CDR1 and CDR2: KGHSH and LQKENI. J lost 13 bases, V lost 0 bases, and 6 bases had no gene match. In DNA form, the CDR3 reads TGTGCCAGCTCACCACCTGGTCTAGCGGGAGACCAGTTCTTC. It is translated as CASSPPGLAGDQFF.

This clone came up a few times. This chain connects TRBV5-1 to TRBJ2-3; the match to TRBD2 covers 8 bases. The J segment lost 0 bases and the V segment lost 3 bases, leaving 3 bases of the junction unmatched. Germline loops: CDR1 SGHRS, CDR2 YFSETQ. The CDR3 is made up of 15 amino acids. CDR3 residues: CASSYGTRSTDTQYF. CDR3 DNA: TGCGCCAGCAGCTACGGGACTAGGAGCACAGATACGCAGTATTTT.

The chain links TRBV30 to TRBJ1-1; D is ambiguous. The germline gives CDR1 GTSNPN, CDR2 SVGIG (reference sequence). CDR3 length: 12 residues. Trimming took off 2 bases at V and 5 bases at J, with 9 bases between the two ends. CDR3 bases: TGTGCCTGGAGTCCCTCCGGGACTGAAGCTTTCTTT. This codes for CAWSPSGTEAFF.

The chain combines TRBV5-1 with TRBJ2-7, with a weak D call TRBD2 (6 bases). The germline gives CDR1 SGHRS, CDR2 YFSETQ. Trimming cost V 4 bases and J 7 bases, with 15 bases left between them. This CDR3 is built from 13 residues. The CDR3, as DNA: TGCGCCAGCAGCGCGGGCGGGGTTCGGGAGCAGTACTTC. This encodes CASSAGGVREQYF.

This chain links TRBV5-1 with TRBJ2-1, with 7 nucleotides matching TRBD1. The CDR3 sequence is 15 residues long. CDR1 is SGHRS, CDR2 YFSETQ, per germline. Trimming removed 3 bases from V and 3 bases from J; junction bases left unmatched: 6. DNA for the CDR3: TGCGCCAGCAGCTCGACAGGGATAGACTACAATGAGCAGTTCTTC. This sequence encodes CASSSTGIDYNEQFF.

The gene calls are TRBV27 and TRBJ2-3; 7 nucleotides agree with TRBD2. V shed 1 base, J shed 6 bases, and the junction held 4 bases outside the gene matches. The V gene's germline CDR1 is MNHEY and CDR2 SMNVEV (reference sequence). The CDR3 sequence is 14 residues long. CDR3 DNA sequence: TGTGCCAGCAGTTTATGGGGTAGCGGGGATACGCAGTATTTT. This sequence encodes CASSLWGSGDTQYF.

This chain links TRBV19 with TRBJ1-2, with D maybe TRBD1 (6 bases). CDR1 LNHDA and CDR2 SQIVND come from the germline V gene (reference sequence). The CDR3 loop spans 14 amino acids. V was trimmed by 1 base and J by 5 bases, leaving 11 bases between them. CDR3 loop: CASSIGGQLYGYTF. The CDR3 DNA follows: TGTGCCAGTAGTATAGGAGGACAGTTATATGGCTACACCTTC.

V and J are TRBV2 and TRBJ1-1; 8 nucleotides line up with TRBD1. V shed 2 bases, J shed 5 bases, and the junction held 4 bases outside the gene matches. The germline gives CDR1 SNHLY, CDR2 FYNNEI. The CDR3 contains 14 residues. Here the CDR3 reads CASSEQGARTEAFF. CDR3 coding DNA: TGTGCCAGCAGTGAACAGGGGGCGAGGACTGAAGCTTTCTTT.

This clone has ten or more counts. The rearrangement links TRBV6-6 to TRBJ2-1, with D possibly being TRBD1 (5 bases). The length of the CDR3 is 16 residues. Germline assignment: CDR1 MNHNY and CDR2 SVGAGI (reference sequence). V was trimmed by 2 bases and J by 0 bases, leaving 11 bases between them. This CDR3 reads CASSYTGPPSYNEQFF. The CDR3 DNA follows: TGTGCCAGCAGTTACACAGGTCCCCCCTCCTACAATGAGCAGTTCTTC.

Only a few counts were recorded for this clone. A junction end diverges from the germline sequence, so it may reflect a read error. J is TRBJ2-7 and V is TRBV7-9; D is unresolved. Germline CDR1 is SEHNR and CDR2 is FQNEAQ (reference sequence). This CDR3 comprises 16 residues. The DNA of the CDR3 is TGTTCCAGCAGCCCCAAAGATCCGACACCTACCTACGAGCAGTACTTC. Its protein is CSSSPKDPTPTYEQYF. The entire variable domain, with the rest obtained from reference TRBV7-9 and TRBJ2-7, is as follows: DTGVSQNPRHKITKRGQNVTFRCDPISEHNRLYWYRQTLGQGPEFLTYFQNEAQLEKSRLLSDRFSAERPKGSFSTLEIQRTEQGDSAMYLCSSSPKDPTPTYEQYFGPGTRLTVT.

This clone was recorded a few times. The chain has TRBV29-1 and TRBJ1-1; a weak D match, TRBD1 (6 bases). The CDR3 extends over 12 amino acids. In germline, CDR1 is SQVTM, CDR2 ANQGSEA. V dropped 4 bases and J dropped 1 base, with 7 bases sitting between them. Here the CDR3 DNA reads TGCAGCGTTGGACAGGCGAACACTGAAGCTTTCTTT. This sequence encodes CSVGQANTEAFF.

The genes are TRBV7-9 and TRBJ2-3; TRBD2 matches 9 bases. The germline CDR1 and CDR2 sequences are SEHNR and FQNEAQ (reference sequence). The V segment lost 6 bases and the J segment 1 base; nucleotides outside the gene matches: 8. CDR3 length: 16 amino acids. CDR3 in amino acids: CASRPPLAGGTDTQYF. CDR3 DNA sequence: TGTGCCAGCAGGCCACCACTAGCGGGCGGCACAGATACGCAGTATTTT.

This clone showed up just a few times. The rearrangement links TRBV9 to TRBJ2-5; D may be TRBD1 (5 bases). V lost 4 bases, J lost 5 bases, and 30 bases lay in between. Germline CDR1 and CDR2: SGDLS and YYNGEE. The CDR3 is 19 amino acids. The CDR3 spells CASSLQYRSKFLQEETQYF. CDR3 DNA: TGTGCCAGCAGCCTCCAATACAGGTCCAAGTTCTTACAAGAGGAGACCCAGTACTTC.

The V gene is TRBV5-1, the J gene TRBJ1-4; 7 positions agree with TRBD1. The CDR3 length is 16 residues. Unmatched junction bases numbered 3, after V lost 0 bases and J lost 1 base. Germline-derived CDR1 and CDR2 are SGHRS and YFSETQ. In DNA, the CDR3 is TGCGCCAGCAGCTTGGGGACAGGCCAAACTAATGAAAAACTGTTTTTT. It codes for CASSLGTGQTNEKLFF.

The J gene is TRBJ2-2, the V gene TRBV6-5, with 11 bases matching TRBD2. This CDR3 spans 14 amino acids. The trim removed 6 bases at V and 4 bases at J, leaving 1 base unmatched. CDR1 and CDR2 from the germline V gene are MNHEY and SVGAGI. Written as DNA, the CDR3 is TGTGCCAGCAGGGGGACTAGCGGCACCGGGGAGCTGTTTTTT. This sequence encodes CASRGTSGTGELFF.

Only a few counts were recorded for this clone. CDR3 bases: TGTGCCAGCAGTTTAGGAGTCTACGAGCAGTACTTC. Protein product: CASSLGVYEQYF. The chain employs TRBV2 and TRBJ2-7; D remains unclear. Germline CDR1 is SNHLY and CDR2 is FYNNEI. The CDR3 is 12 residues long. V was cut by 5 bases and J by 3 bases, with 8 bases left in between.